The 20 T cell receptor beta chains given below trace back to one sample, sequenced in a study of CD8 T cells in ankylosing spondylitis. These receptors' antigens are unknown. TCRdb reanalysed the 5' RACE reads using MiXCR and keeps one entry per CDR3 protein. In the table there are about 330,000 distinct CDR3 sequences, around 7.6% of which are singletons. Study-wide findings and caveats: Ankylosing spondylitis blood seemed to carry a telltale TCR beta motif made of several highly homologous variants.

The sample comprised blood, either unsorted or a sorted T cell fraction (not recorded which). The receptors stem from a male donor with ankylosing spondylitis.

The V call is TRBV18, the J call TRBJ2-2, with no clear D. This CDR3 comprises 14 residues. In germline, CDR1 is KGHSH, CDR2 LQKENI. Trimming took off 3 bases at V and 3 bases at J, with 8 bases between the two ends. CDR3 in DNA: TGTGCCAGCTCACCCCGTTGGGACACCGGGGAGCTGTTTTTT. It encodes CASSPRWDTGELFF.

This sequence joins TRBV30 and TRBJ2-1; 11 bases line up with TRBD2. Trimming took 3 bases from V and 2 from J; bases not matched to a gene: 6. Germline values: CDR1 GTSNPN, CDR2 SVGIG (reference sequence). The CDR3 length is 16 residues. The CDR3 DNA follows: TGTGCCTGGAGCCTTACTAGCGGGAGAACCTACAATGAGCAGTTCTTC. Residues: CAWSLTSGRTYNEQFF.

In this sample, this clonotype turned up many times. The rearrangement joins TRBV7-9 to TRBJ2-7; 8 nucleotides match TRBD1. Germline V gene lookup returns CDR1 SEHNR and CDR2 FQNEAQ (reference sequence). The CDR3 has 14 residues. Unmatched junction bases numbered 8, after V lost 2 bases and J lost 8 bases. The CDR3 sequence: CASSLPQGASQQYF. The CDR3 nucleotides read TGTGCCAGCAGCTTACCCCAGGGGGCCTCGCAGCAGTACTTC.

This clonotype was picked up many times. The chain combines TRBV28 with TRBJ2-2; 10 bases are shared with TRBD2. The CDR3 sequence is 16 residues long. Germline trimming cut 3 bases from V and 5 bases from J; bases unmatched to any gene: 6. Germline lookup yields CDR1 MDHEN and CDR2 SYDVKM. CDR3 residues: CASSFLAGVGTGELFF. In nucleotides, the CDR3 is TGTGCCAGCAGTTTCCTAGCGGGAGTAGGTACCGGGGAGCTGTTTTTT.

The rearrangement uses TRBV11-2 and TRBJ1-5; 9 nucleotides line up with TRBD1. The ends lost 3 bases at V and 3 bases at J; junction bases unmatched: 3. CDR1 is SGHAT and CDR2 is FQNNGV in the germline V gene. The CDR3 has 15 residues. The CDR3 loop is CASSFTGGFNQPQHF. The CDR3, as DNA: TGTGCCAGCAGCTTCACAGGGGGCTTCAATCAGCCCCAGCATTTT.

This clonotype was seen more than once but under ten times. The chain carries TRBV10-3 and TRBJ2-1, with D tentatively TRBD1 (5 bases). V lost 2 bases and J lost 0, with 20 bases in between. The germline V gene has CDR1 ENHRY and CDR2 SYGVKD. The CDR3 extends over 19 amino acids. The CDR3 coding sequence is TGTGCCATCAGTGAGGCCGGACACTCTCCTATACGCTCCTACAATGAGCAGTTCTTC. It translates to CAISEAGHSPIRSYNEQFF.

This clonotype was observed at least ten times. This chain uses TRBV6-2 or TRBV6-3 with TRBJ2-1, with D uncertain. Germline V lookup: CDR1 MNHEY, CDR2 SVGEGT. The CDR3 sequence is 11 residues long. V shed 7 bases and J shed 7 bases, with 8 bases lying between them. The CDR3 is CASMGINEQFF. The CDR3 region has the DNA TGTGCCAGCATGGGGATTAATGAGCAGTTCTTC.

The table lists this clonotype with a few counts. The rearrangement links TRBV7-3 to TRBJ2-3; 11 bases agree with TRBD2. The CDR3 is 15 residues long. V shed 3 bases and J 6 bases; nucleotides not matched to a gene: 5. The V gene's germline CDR1 is SGHTA and CDR2 FQGTGA. CDR3 loop: CASSFTSGRGDTQYF. The CDR3 nucleotides read TGTGCCAGCAGCTTCACTAGCGGGAGAGGCGATACGCAGTATTTT.

This clonotype was detected many times. The chain uses TRBV20-1 and TRBJ1-1; D not resolved. The CDR3 sequence is 11 residues long. Germline V gives CDR1 DFQATT, CDR2 SNEGSKA (reference sequence). Between the trimmed V and J ends, which lost 2 bases and 1 base, there was a span of 2 bases. This CDR3 reads CSARRNTEAFF. In nucleotides, the CDR3 is TGCAGTGCTAGACGGAACACTGAAGCTTTCTTT.

Only a few counts were recorded for this clonotype. The rearrangement uses TRBV11-2 and TRBJ1-1; possible D gene TRBD1, 5 bases. Trimming pared 4 bases from V and 4 bases from J, leaving 16 bases between. Germline CDR1 SGHAT, CDR2 FQNNGV. The length of the CDR3 is 15 residues. CDR3 bases: TGTGCCAGCAGCTCTAGAACAGTGCAGGGCACTGAAGCTTTCTTT. It is translated as CASSSRTVQGTEAFF.

This rearrangement joins TRBV28 to TRBJ1-3; D is uncertain. Germline V gives CDR1 MDHEN, CDR2 SYDVKM. V was pared by 2 bases and J by 6 bases, with 8 bases between. The CDR3 has 13 amino acids. The CDR3 nucleotides are TGTGCCAGCAGTTTAGGGCAGGAAAACACCATATATTTT. It translates to CASSLGQENTIYF.

Note on this clonotype: A much larger clone differs from this one at a single base, so this may be a read error. The V call is TRBV28, the J call TRBJ2-7; D gene unclear. V was trimmed by 5 bases and J by 2 bases, leaving 4 bases between them. The CDR3 consists of 11 residues. From germline, CDR1 is MDHEN and CDR2 SYDVKM. CDR3 sequence reads: CASSAPYEQYF. CDR3 nucleotides: TGTGCCAGCAGTGCCCCCTACGAGCAGTACTTC.

This clonotype was seen a handful of times. The chain carries TRBV20-1 and TRBJ2-5; TRBD2 agrees at 10 bases. V dropped 7 bases and J dropped 5; count of bases not matched to a gene: 19. The germline V gene has CDR1 DFQATT and CDR2 SNEGSKA (reference sequence). The CDR3 has 17 amino acids. CDR3 nucleotide sequence: TGCAGTGTCCTCGGGGGGGGGCTAGCGGGAGTCCTTGAGACCCAGTACTTC. Translation: CSVLGGGLAGVLETQYF.

At least ten counts were recorded for this clonotype. CDR3 coding DNA: TGTGCCAGCAGCTTAAGTAATTCGGCTAGCCAGTTCTTC. This sequence encodes CASSLSNSASQFF. The chain joins TRBV11-2 to TRBJ2-1, with a weak D call TRBD2 (5 bases). The CDR3 totals 13 residues. Per germline, CDR1 SGHAT and CDR2 FQNNGV. V shed 2 bases and J shed 13 bases, with 15 bases lying between them.

The chain joins TRBV27 to TRBJ2-6; D is possibly TRBD1 (6 bases). Germline V gene lookup returns CDR1 MNHEY and CDR2 SMNVEV (reference sequence). V gave up 5 bases and J gave up 2 bases, with 10 bases separating them. This CDR3 is built from 15 residues. The DNA of the CDR3 is TGTGCCAGCAGTACCAGGGGCCCTGGGGCCAACGTCCTGACTTTC. Amino acids: CASSTRGPGANVLTF.

V gene TRBV20-1 combines with J gene TRBJ2-7; D ambiguous. CDR3 size: 15 residues. V was pared by 3 bases and J by 2 bases, with 17 bases between. In germline, CDR1 is DFQATT, CDR2 SNEGSKA (reference sequence). In nucleotides, the CDR3 is TGCAGTGCTAGTGATTGGATGGCAAAACCCTACGAGCAGTACTTC. Amino acids: CSASDWMAKPYEQYF.

The V and J genes are TRBV5-1 and TRBJ1-6, with D unclear. CDR3 length: 16 amino acids. CDR1 SGHRS and CDR2 YFSETQ come from the germline V gene. V was trimmed by 4 bases and J by 0 bases, leaving 11 bases between them. For the CDR3, the DNA is TGCGCCAGCAGCCCGGACCGGAGCTCCTATAATTCACCCCTCCACTTT. Protein product: CASSPDRSSYNSPLHF.

This chain joins TRBV4-3 and TRBJ1-2, with D maybe TRBD1 (5 bases). The CDR3 length is 14 residues. CDR1 LGHNA and CDR2 YSLEER come from the germline V gene. Deletions cut 0 bases from V and 8 bases from J, with 13 bases between. Here the CDR3 reads CASSQDYAGLGYTF. The CDR3 nucleotides read TGCGCCAGCAGCCAAGATTACGCAGGGCTGGGCTACACCTTC.

This clonotype appeared many times. The gene calls are TRBV4-2 and TRBJ2-5; D remains ambiguous. The CDR3 has 16 amino acids. The V gene's germline CDR1 is LGHNA and CDR2 YNFKEQ. The V and J ends lost 1 base and 0 bases respectively, with 12 bases between them. Here the CDR3 DNA reads TGTGCCAGCAGCCAAGTTTTGCAGGCTCACCAAGAGACCCAGTACTTC. This codes for CASSQVLQAHQETQYF.

CDR3 sequence (DNA): TGTGCCAGCAGTTACTCAGAGCGGGGTCCCTACGAGCAGTACTTC. Protein sequence: CASSYSERGPYEQYF. The chain couples TRBV6-5 to TRBJ2-7, with 7 positions matching TRBD2. V shed 0 bases, J shed 2 bases, and the junction held 4 bases outside the gene matches. Germline assignment: CDR1 MNHEY and CDR2 SVGAGI. This CDR3 has 15 amino acids.